Presented here are 3 T cell receptor beta chains from one specimen sequenced in a study of vaccination and CD4 T cells after COVID-19. These receptors are not linked to any known antigen. Sequencing of cultured CD4+ T cell DNA used the Oncomine TCR Beta short-read assay. TCRdb independently ran MiXCR on the PCR reads; one entry per CDR3 protein. The data hold approximately 3,600 distinct CDR3 sequences, with approximately 32% observed a single time. Treatment meaning: roughly 11-day PBMC culture with coronavirus spike peptide pools or control peptides (ViraFEST assay). The sequenced material came from CD4+ T cells from blood, cultured in vitro. The origin of the receptors is a human donor who had recovered from COVID-19.

V usage is TRBV5-4 and J usage is TRBJ2-7; D is ambiguous. Trimming cost V 0 bases and J 2 bases, with 9 bases left between them. CDR1 SGHNT and CDR2 YYREEE come from the germline V gene (reference sequence). The CDR3 has 14 residues. Here the CDR3 DNA reads TGTGCCAGCAGCTTGGATTTGTTGACCTACGAGCAGTACTTC. Its protein is CASSLDLLTYEQYF.

In its sample, this clonotype was seen a few times. CDR3 coding DNA: TGTGCCAGCAGCCTAGGGGGGGAGGGATCTAGCACAGATACGCAGTATTTT. Translating gives CASSLGGEGSSTDTQYF. The V gene is TRBV7-2, the J gene TRBJ2-3, with D perhaps TRBD2 (7 bases). This CDR3 has 17 amino acids. In germline, CDR1 is SGHTA, CDR2 FQGNSA. Trimming stripped 5 bases from V and 0 bases from J, with 18 bases between.

Judged by abundance, this clonotype is medium-sized. The chain recombines TRBV21-1 with TRBJ1-5; the DNA was not used to check the table's D call, TRBD1. TRBV21-1 constitutes a pseudogene. This CDR3 is built from 17 residues. In nucleotides, the CDR3 is TGTGCCAGCAGCAAAGACGGGAGCTCAGGGGGAAATCAGCCCCAGCATTTT. It codes for CASSKDGSSGGNQPQHF.